This TCR beta chain appears in the sequencing data of a study of preoperative IRX-2 immunotherapy in early breast cancer. V was pared by 2 bases and J by 1 base, with 4 bases of the junction left unmatched. This CDR3 region has 15 residues. From germline, CDR1 is MDHEN and CDR2 SYDVKM. The treatment: preoperative locoregional IRX-2 cytokine immunotherapy. Only in-frame clones appear in the TCRdb table, and some are missing; sequencing was by immunoSEQ multiplex PCR. The sample consists of over 55,000 clones, roughly 95% of them appearing once. The chain employs TRBV28 and TRBJ1-2; 7 positions match TRBD1. Collection of the sample occurred from a patient treated with IRX-2 immunotherapy. The source is a human donor with breast cancer. The chain's CDR3 is CASSLGTVSNYGYTF. The DNA of the CDR3 is TGTGCCAGCAGTTTAGGGACAGTGAGTAACTATGGCTACACCTTC.